The clone carrying this T cell receptor beta chain was seen at least ten times. Its antigen is unidentified. The TCR library protocol attached unique molecular identifiers to the individual cDNA molecules. TCRdb passed the 5' RACE reads through MiXCR, listing each CDR3 protein once. Counted here are tens of thousands of distinct CDR3 sequences, 8% to 13% occurring once; the ten biggest clones make up 8%. The data originate from a study of early T cells in non-severe SARS-CoV-2 infection. The wider study: Sequenced bulk RNA came from whole blood that was unsorted, and chains were unpaired. Notes on the study in general: Private and CD4 specificities were missed by VDJdb matching, which favored anti-spike CD8 responses.

CDR3 length equals 13 residues. V lost 5 bases, J lost 4 bases, and 10 bases lay in between. The V and J genes are TRBV12-3 or TRBV12-4 and TRBJ2-3; D is perhaps TRBD2 (5 bases). Sequenced here: whole blood, sampled at baseline. The receptor comes from an adult who was a healthcare worker with PCR-confirmed SARS-CoV-2 infection or an uninfected control (not recorded which). The CDR3 loop reads CASSVDSSDTQYF. The CDR3 bases are TGTGCCAGCAGTGTGGACTCATCAGATACGCAGTATTTT.